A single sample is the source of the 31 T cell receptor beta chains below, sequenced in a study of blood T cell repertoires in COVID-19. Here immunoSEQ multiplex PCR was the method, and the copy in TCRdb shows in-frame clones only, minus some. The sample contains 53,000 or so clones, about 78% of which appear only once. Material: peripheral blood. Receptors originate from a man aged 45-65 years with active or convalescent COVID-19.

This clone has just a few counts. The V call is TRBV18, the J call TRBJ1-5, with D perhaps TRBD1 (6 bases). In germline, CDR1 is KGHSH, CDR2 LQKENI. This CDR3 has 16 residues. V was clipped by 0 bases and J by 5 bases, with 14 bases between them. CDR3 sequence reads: CASSPPSGGAYQPQHF. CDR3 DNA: TGTGCCAGCTCACCACCGAGCGGGGGGGCGTATCAGCCCCAGCATTTT.

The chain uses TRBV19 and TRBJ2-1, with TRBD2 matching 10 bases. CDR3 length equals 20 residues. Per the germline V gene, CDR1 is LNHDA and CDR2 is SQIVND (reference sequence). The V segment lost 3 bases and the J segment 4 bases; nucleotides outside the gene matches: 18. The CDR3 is CASSIGNPSDEAGGYNEQFF. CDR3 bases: TGTGCCAGTAGTATCGGTAACCCCTCAGATGAAGCGGGAGGGTACAATGAGCAGTTCTTC.

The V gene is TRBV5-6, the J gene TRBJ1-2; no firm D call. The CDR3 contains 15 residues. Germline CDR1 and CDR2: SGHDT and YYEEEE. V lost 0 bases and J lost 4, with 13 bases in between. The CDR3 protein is CASSLETRGGYGYTF. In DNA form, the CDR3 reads TGTGCCAGCAGCTTGGAGACACGAGGAGGCTATGGCTACACCTTC.

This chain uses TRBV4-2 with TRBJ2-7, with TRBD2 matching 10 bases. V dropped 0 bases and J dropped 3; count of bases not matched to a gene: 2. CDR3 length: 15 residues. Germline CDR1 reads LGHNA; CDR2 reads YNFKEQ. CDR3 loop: CASSQEAGGFYEQYF. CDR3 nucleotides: TGTGCCAGCAGCCAAGAAGCGGGAGGGTTCTACGAGCAGTACTTC.

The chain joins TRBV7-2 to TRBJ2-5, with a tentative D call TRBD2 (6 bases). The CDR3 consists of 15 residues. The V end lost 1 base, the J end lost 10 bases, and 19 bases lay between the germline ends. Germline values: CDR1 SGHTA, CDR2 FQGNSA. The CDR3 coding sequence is TGTGCCAGCAGCTTAGGAAGCTTCCGCGGGAAAGGCCAGTACTTC. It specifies CASSLGSFRGKGQYF.

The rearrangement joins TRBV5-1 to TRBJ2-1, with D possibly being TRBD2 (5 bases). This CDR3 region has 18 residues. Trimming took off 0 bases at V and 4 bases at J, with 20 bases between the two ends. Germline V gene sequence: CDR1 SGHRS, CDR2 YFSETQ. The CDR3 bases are TGCGCCAGCAGCTTGGCCGGGGTACCGGGCACCAATTACAATGAGCAGTTCTTC. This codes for CASSLAGVPGTNYNEQFF.

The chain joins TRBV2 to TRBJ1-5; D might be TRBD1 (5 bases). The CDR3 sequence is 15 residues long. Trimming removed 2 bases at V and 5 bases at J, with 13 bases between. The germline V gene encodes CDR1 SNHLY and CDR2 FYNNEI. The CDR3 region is CASSEYQGRYQPQHF. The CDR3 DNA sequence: TGTGCCAGCAGTGAATACCAGGGTCGATATCAGCCCCAGCATTTT. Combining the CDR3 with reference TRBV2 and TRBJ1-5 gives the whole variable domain EPEVTQTPSHQVTQMGQEVILRCVPISNHLYFYWYRQILGQKVEFLVSFYNNEISEKSEIFDDQFSVERPDGSNFTLKIRSTKLEDSAMYFCASSEYQGRYQPQHFGDGTRLSIL.

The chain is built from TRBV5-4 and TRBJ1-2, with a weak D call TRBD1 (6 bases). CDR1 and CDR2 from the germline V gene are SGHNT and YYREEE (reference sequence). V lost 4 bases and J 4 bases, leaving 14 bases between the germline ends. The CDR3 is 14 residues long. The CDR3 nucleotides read TGTGCCAGCAGCCTTAAGACAGGAAGCTATGGCTACACCTTC. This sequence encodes CASSLKTGSYGYTF.

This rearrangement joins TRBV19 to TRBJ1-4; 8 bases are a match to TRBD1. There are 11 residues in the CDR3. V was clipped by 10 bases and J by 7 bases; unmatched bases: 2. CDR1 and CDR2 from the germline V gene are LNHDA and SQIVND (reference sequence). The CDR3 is CATQGAEKLFF. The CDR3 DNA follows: TGTGCCACCCAGGGGGCTGAAAAACTGTTTTTT.

Written as DNA, the CDR3 is TGCGCCAGCAGGGCCAGATTCTCCTACAATGAGCAGTTCTTC. As protein: CASRARFSYNEQFF. J is TRBJ2-1 and V is TRBV10-2; unclear D gene. CDR1 is WSHSY, CDR2 SAAADI, per germline. V was pared by 6 bases and J by 0 bases, with 9 bases between. The CDR3 sequence is 14 residues long.

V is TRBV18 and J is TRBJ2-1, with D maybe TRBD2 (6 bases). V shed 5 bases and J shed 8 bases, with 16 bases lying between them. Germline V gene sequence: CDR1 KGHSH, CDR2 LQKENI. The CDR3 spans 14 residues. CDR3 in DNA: TGTGCCAGCTCAAGACTTCATGCTAGCGATGAGCAGTTCTTC. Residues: CASSRLHASDEQFF. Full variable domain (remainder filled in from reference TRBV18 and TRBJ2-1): NAGVMQNPRHLVRRRGQEARLRCSPMKGHSHVYWYRQLPEEGLKFMVYLQKENIIDESGMPKERFSAEFPKEGPSILRIQQVVRGDSAAYFCASSRLHASDEQFFGPGTRLTVL.

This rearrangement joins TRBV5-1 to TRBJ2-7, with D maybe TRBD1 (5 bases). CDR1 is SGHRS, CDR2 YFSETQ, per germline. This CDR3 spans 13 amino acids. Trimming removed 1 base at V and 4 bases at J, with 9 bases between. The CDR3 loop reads CASSLPGMYEQYF. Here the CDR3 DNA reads TGCGCCAGCAGCTTGCCAGGGATGTACGAGCAGTACTTC.

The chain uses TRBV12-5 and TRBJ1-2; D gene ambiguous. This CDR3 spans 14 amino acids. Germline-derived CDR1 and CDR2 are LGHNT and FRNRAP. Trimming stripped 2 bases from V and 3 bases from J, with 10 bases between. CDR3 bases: TGTGCTAGTGGTTTGCCAACAGCTTACTATGGCTACACCTTC. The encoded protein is CASGLPTAYYGYTF.

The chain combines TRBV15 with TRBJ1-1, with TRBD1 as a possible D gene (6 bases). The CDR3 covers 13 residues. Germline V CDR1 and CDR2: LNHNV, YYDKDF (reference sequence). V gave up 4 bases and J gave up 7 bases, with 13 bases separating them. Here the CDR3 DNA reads TGTGCCACCAGCAAAGACAGGCAATTTGAAGCTTTCTTT. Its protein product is CATSKDRQFEAFF.

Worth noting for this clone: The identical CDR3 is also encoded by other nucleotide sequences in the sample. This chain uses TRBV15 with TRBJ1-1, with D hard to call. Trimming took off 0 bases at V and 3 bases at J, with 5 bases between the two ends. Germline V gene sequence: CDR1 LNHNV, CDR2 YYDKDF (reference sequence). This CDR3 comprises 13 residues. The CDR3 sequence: CATSRDSDTEAFF. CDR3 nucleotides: TGTGCCACCAGCAGAGACAGTGACACTGAAGCTTTCTTT.

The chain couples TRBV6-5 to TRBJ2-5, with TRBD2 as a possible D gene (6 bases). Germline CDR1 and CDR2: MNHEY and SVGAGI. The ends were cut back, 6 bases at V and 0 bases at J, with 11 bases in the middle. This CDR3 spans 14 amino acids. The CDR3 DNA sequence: TGTGCCAGCAGGTGGGAGCGGGACCAAGAGACCCAGTACTTC. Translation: CASRWERDQETQYF.

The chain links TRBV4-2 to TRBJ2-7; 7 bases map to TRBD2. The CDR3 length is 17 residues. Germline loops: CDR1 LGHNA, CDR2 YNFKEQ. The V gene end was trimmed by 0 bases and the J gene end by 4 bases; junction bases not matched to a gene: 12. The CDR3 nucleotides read TGTGCCAGCAGCCAAGAAGGAGGAACGGGAGGTCTTTACGAGCAGTACTTC. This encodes CASSQEGGTGGLYEQYF.

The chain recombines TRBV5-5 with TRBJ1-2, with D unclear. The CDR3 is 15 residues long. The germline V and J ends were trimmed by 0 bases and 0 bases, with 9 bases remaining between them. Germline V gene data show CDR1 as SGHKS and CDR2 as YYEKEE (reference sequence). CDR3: CASSLEGRANYGYTF. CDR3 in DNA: TGTGCCAGCAGCTTGGAAGGGAGGGCTAACTATGGCTACACCTTC. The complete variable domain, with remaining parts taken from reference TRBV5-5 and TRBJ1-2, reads DAGVTQSPTHLIKTRGQQVTLRCSPISGHKSVSWYQQVLGQGPQFIFQYYEKEERGRGNFPDRFSARQFPNYSSELNVNALLLGDSALYLCASSLEGRANYGYTFGSGTRLTVV.

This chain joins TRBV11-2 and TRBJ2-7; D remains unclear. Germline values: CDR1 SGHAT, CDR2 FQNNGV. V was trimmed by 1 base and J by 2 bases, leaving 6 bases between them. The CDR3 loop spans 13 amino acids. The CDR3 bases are TGTGCCAGCAGCTTAGGAGGAACCTACGAGCAGTACTTC. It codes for CASSLGGTYEQYF.

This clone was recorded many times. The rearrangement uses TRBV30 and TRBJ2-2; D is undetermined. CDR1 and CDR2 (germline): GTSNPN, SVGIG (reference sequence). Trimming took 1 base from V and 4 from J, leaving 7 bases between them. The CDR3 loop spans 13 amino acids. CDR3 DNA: TGTGCCTGGAGTGCATCGGGCACCGGGGAGCTGTTTTTT. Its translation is CAWSASGTGELFF.

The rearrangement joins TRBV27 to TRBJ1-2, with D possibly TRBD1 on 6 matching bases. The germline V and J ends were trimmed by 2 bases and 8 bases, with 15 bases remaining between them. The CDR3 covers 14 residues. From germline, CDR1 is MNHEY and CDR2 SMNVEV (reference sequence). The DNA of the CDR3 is TGTGCCAGCAGTTTAGGAGGGGGGGCAAGGGGCTACACCTTC. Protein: CASSLGGGARGYTF.

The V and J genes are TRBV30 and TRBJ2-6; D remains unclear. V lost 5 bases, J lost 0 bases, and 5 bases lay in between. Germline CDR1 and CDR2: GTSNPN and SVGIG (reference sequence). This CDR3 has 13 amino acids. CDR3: CAWGGSGANVLTF. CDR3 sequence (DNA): TGTGCCTGGGGCGGCTCTGGGGCCAACGTCCTGACTTTC.

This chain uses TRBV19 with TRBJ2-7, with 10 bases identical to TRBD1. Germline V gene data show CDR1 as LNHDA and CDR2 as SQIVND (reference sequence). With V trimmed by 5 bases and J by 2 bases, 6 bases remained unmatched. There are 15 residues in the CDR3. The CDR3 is CASSRDRGLTYEQYF. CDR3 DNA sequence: TGTGCCAGTAGTCGGGACAGGGGCCTTACCTACGAGCAGTACTTC.

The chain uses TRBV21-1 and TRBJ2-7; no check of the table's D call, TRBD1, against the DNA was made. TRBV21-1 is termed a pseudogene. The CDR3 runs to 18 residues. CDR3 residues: CASRWDRGFVVFAYEQYF. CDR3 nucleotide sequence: TGTGCCAGCAGGTGGGACAGGGGGTTTGTTGTATTCGCCTACGAGCAGTACTTC.

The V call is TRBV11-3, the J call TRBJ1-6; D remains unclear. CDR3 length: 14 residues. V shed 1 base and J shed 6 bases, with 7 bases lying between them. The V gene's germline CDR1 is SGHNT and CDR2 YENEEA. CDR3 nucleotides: TGTGCCAGCAGCTTAGGTCCTCCTAATTCACCCCTCCACTTT. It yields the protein CASSLGPPNSPLHF.

CDR3 bases: TGTGCCAGCAGTGACAATAGTCCGACGGCAGGACTAGCGGGAGGATGCTCCTACGAGCAGTACTTC. Its protein is CASSDNSPTAGLAGGCSYEQYF. The gene calls are TRBV6-4 and TRBJ2-7, with TRBD2 identical over 14 bases. V lost 2 bases, J lost 0 bases, and 18 bases stayed unmatched. Germline V gene sequence: CDR1 MRHNA, CDR2 SNTAGT. The length of the CDR3 is 22 residues.

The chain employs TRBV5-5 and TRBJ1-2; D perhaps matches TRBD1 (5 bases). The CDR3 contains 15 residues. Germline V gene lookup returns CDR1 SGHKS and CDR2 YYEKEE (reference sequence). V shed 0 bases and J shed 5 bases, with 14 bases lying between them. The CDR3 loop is CASSLDTAGKYGYTF. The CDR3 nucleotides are TGTGCCAGCAGCTTGGATACGGCAGGGAAGTATGGCTACACCTTC.

The CDR3 region is CASSQRTGRAFF. DNA for the CDR3: TGTGCCAGCAGTCAACGGACAGGGAGGGCTTTCTTT. The chain has TRBV27 and TRBJ1-1; the match to TRBD1 covers 8 bases. The V segment lost 5 bases and the J segment 11 bases; nucleotides outside the gene matches: 7. Germline V gives CDR1 MNHEY, CDR2 SMNVEV (reference sequence). The CDR3 covers 12 residues.

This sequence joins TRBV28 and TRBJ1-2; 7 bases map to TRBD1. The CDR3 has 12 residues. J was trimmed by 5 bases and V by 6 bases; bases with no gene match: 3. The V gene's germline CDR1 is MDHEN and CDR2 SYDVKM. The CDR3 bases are TGTGCCAGCAGCACACAGGGGTATGGCTACACCTTC. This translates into CASSTQGYGYTF.

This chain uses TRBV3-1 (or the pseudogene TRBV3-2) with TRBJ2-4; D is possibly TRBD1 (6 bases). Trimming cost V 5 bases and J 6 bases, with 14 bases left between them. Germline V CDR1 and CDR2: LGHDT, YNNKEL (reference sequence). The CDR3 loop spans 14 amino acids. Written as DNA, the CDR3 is TGTGCCAGCAGCGTCGACAGGCGCGGAAACATTCAGTACTTC. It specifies CASSVDRRGNIQYF.

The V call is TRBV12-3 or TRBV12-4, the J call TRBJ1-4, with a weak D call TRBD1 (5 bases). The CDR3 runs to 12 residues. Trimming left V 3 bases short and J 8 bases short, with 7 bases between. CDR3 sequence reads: CASSLGPEKLFF. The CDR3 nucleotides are TGTGCCAGCAGTTTGGGGCCCGAAAAACTGTTTTTT.